Listed below are T cell receptor beta chains from one sample, sequenced in a study of blood T cell repertoires in COVID-19. Measured with immunoSEQ multiplex PCR; TCRdb has only the in-frame clones, and not every one. The repertoire holds tens of thousands of clones, with approximately 89% as singletons. Material for sequencing was peripheral blood. These receptors were taken from a man between 65 and 85 years old with active or convalescent COVID-19. CDR3s include the opening cysteine and the closing phenylalanine or tryptophan. D genes are given only for firm matches. The size field is filled for only some rows; it gives once, few, many or a size class.

TRBJ2-7	NA	TRBV2	once	TGTGCCAGCAGTGGAAGACGGGACACCACATACTTC	CASSGRRDTTYF
TRBJ1-2	TRBD1	TRBV7-9	NA	TGTGCCAGCAGCGGGTCGTCCGGGACAGGGCGCGCTCGGGGCTATGGCTACACCTTC	CASSGSSGTGRARGYGYTF
TRBJ2-7	NA	TRBV23-1	NA	TGCGCCAGCAGTCGTGGTCGGGAGCAGTACTTC	CASSRGREQYF
TRBJ2-1	NA	TRBV27	NA	TGTGCCAGCAGTCCGAGAGCCAATTCCTACAATGAGCAGTTCTTC	CASSPRANSYNEQFF
TRBJ2-5	TRBD1	TRBV5-8	NA	TGTGCCAGCAGCTGGGGTCAGGGGGTAAAAGAGACCCAGTACTTC	CASSWGQGVKETQYF
TRBJ2-3	NA	TRBV19	NA	TGTGCCAGTATCTCGAGGGGCACAGATACGCAGTATTTT	CASISRGTDTQYF
TRBJ1-6	TRBD1	TRBV4-1	NA	TGCGCCAGCAGCCTCCGGGACAGGTCCCTCTATAATTCACCCCTCCACTTT	CASSLRDRSLYNSPLHF
TRBJ2-1	NA	TRBV7-2	NA	TGTGCCAGCAGCTCTCCGGGGGGCCCGGGGTCCTACAATGAGCAGTTCTTC	CASSSPGGPGSYNEQFF
TRBJ2-3	TRBD2	TRBV3-1/TRBV3-2	once	TGTGCCAGCAGCCTATTCGTAGCGGGGGCGGACACAGATACGCAGTATTTT	CASSLFVAGADTDTQYF
TRBJ1-6	TRBD1	TRBV19	NA	TGTGCCAGTAGGGTCGACAGGGATGAATCACCCCTCCACTTT	CASRVDRDESPLHF
TRBJ2-7	TRBD1	TRBV7-2	NA	TGTGCCAGCAGCTTAGCCTGGGACAGGGCGTCCTACGAGCAGTACTTC	CASSLAWDRASYEQYF
TRBJ2-6	NA	TRBV6-5	NA	TGTGCCAGCAGTTACTCACAGACCGCTGGGGCCAACGTCCTGACTTTC	CASSYSQTAGANVLTF
TRBJ1-2	NA	TRBV30	NA	TGTGCCTGGAGTCGTGGCTACACCTTC	CAWSRGYTF
TRBJ1-5	NA	TRBV15	NA	TGTGCCACCAGCGGCGGGGGGGTTTGGCCCCAGCATTTT	CATSGGGVWPQHF
TRBJ1-4	NA	TRBV18	NA	TGTGCCAGCCGGGAGAACCTTAATGAAAAACTGTTTTTT	CASRENLNEKLFF
TRBJ2-1	TRBD2	TRBV5-1	NA	TGCGCCAGCAGCTTGGGGGGGACTACCTACAATGAGCAGTTCTTC	CASSLGGTTYNEQFF
TRBJ2-3	TRBD1	TRBV7-2	NA	TGTGCCAGCAGCCCAAGACAGGGGAGGAACACAGATACGCAGTATTTT	CASSPRQGRNTDTQYF
TRBJ2-3	TRBD2	TRBV4-2	many	TGTGCCAGCAGCCCGAGGACTAGCGGGGGAGTGGGAGTGGATACGCAGTATTTT	CASSPRTSGGVGVDTQYF
TRBJ1-5	NA	TRBV19	NA	TGTGCCAGTAGTATAGAACTTAATCAGCCCCAGCATTTT	CASSIELNQPQHF
TRBJ1-1	NA	TRBV11-2	NA	TGTGCCAGCAGCTTAGGCGGTGGAAAAGCGGCTGAAGCTTTCTTT	CASSLGGGKAAEAFF
TRBJ1-6	TRBD1	TRBV7-2	once	TGTGCCAGCAGCCCCCGTCGGACAGGGGCATATAATTCACCCCTCCACTTT	CASSPRRTGAYNSPLHF
TRBJ1-5	NA	TRBV4-1	NA	TGCGCCAGCAGCCAAGAGGCAGTGTATAGCAATCAGCCCCAGCATTTT	CASSQEAVYSNQPQHF
TRBJ1-6	TRBD1	TRBV5-1	few	TGCGCCAGCAGCTTAGACAGGGGGAGCTCCTATAATTCACCCCTCCACTTT	CASSLDRGSSYNSPLHF
TRBJ1-5	TRBD1	TRBV27	NA	TGTGCCAGCAGCCCCATTCAGGGGGTCGGTCAGCCCCAGCATTTT	CASSPIQGVGQPQHF
TRBJ2-3	TRBD2	TRBV3-1/TRBV3-2	NA	TGTGCCAGCAGCCACGGCGGGGGAGAGGATACGCAGTATTTT	CASSHGGGEDTQYF
TRBJ2-4	TRBD1	TRBV28	NA	TGTGCCAGCAGTTCTCCCGGGACAGCCTTTAGCATTCAGTACTTC	CASSSPGTAFSIQYF
TRBJ1-5	NA	TRBV19	once	TGTGCCAATCTTGACAGATCCAATCAGCCCCAGCATTTT	CANLDRSNQPQHF
TRBJ2-1	TRBD1	TRBV13	NA	TGTGCCAGCAGCTCCGGACAGGGTGGGAACAATGAGCAGTTCTTC	CASSSGQGGNNEQFF
TRBJ1-1	TRBD1	TRBV5-1	NA	TGCGCCAGCAGCCTACAGGGGGGTGAAGCTTTCTTT	CASSLQGGEAFF
TRBJ1-5	NA	TRBV5-5	once	TGTGCCAGCAGCCGAGGGGGGGAGCAGCCCCAGCATTTT	CASSRGGEQPQHF
TRBJ2-3	NA	TRBV7-8	NA	TGTGCCAGCAGCCCAGACTGGGATACGCAGTATTTT	CASSPDWDTQYF
TRBJ2-5	TRBD1	TRBV5-4	once	TGTGCCAGCAGCTATGATGGGACAGGCTACCGAGGCCAGTACTTC	CASSYDGTGYRGQYF
TRBJ1-5	NA	TRBV19	once	TGTGCCACCGCGCGGCGGGCCTTGGAGCCCCAGCATTTT	CATARRALEPQHF
TRBJ2-5	NA	TRBV5-1	NA	TGCGCCAGCAGCTTGGAAGGCAGGGAAGAGACCCAGTACTTC	CASSLEGREETQYF
TRBJ2-3	NA	TRBV7-9	NA	TGTGCCAGCAGCTTACTATTTAGCACAGATACGCAGTATTTT	CASSLLFSTDTQYF
TRBJ2-7	TRBD2	TRBV11-2	once	TGTGCCAGCAGCTTAGGCAAGTCCTGGGGGGGTGAGCAGTACTTC	CASSLGKSWGGEQYF
TRBJ1-1	NA	TRBV30	NA	TGTGCCTGGAGCAGGGATTCCACTGAAGCTTTCTTT	CAWSRDSTEAFF
TRBJ1-6	NA	TRBV7-8	NA	TGTGCCAGCAGCTCTAACAGGGACCGTTCACCCCTCCACTTT	CASSSNRDRSPLHF
TRBJ2-5	NA	TRBV2	NA	TGTGCCAGCAGTGAAGCGCTTGAGTTGTACCAAGAGACCCAGTACTTC	CASSEALELYQETQYF
TRBJ1-1	NA	TRBV9	NA	TGTGCCAGCAGCGTCGGGGGTTCGAACACTGAAGCTTTCTTT	CASSVGGSNTEAFF
TRBJ2-7	NA	TRBV6-5	NA	TGTGCCAGCAGTACCAACAGGTCCCCTCTCTACGAGCAGTACTTC	CASSTNRSPLYEQYF
TRBJ2-1	TRBD2	TRBV5-1	NA	TGCGCCAGCAGCTTAAGACTAGCGGCCTACAATGAGCAGTTCTTC	CASSLRLAAYNEQFF
TRBJ1-5	TRBD1	TRBV19	NA	TGTGCCAGTACTACGGGACAGGGATATAGCAATCAGCCCCAGCATTTT	CASTTGQGYSNQPQHF
TRBJ1-1	TRBD1	TRBV4-2	NA	TGTGCCAGCAGCCTAGAAAGGGGGCGGACTGAAGCTTTCTTT	CASSLERGRTEAFF
TRBJ1-2	TRBD1	TRBV27	NA	TGTGCCAGCAGTTTACGTAGACAGGGCGACTATGGCTACACCTTC	CASSLRRQGDYGYTF
TRBJ2-2	TRBD1	TRBV4-3	NA	TGCGCCAGCAGCCAATTCTCCGGACAGGGGGGATGGGGGGAGCTGTTTTTT	CASSQFSGQGGWGELFF
TRBJ2-7	TRBD1	TRBV18	NA	TGTGCCAGCAGGGCCGCAGGGGGCGTCTACGAGCAGTACTTC	CASRAAGGVYEQYF
TRBJ1-4	NA	TRBV19	NA	TGTGCCAGTACCCTCGGCCCCGGGGGAACCACTAATGAAAAACTGTTTTTT	CASTLGPGGTTNEKLFF
TRBJ2-3	TRBD2	TRBV5-1	NA	TGCGCCAGCAGCTTCGGAACTCGAGCGGGGCCTAGCACAGATACGCAGTATTTT	CASSFGTRAGPSTDTQYF
TRBJ1-5	NA	TRBV9	NA	TGTGCCAGCAGCGTCGACTGGAATCAGCCCCAGCATTTT	CASSVDWNQPQHF
TRBJ1-4	TRBD1	TRBV5-1	NA	TGCGCCAGCAGCTTGGAGGGACAGGGTGTCGGAAAACTGTTTTTT	CASSLEGQGVGKLFF
TRBJ2-3	NA	TRBV5-1	NA	TGCGCCAGCAGCTTGTATTCGGGATTCACAGATACGCAGTATTTT	CASSLYSGFTDTQYF